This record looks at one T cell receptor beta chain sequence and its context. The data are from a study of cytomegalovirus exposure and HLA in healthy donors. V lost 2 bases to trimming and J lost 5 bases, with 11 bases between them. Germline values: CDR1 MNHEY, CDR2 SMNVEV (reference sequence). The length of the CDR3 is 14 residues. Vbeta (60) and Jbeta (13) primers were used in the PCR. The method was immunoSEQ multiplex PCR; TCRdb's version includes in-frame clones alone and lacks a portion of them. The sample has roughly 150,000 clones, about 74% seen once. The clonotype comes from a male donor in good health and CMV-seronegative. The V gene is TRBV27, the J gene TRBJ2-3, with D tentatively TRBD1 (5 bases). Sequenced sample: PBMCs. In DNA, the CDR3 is TGTGCCAGCAGTTTACAGGGCGGCCTAGATACGCAGTATTTT. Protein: CASSLQGGLDTQYF.